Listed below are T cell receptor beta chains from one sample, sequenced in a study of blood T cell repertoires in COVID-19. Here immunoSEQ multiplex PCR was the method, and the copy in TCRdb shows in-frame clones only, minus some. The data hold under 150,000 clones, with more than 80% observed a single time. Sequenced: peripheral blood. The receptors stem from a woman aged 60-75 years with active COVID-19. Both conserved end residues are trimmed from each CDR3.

CDR3aa: ASSAHQGANTGELF
v_gene: TRBV13
j_gene: TRBJ2-2
len: 14

CDR3aa: ASSLLAGAATGELF
v_gene: TRBV5-4
j_gene: TRBJ2-2
len: 14

CDR3aa: ASSQDRTAQF
v_gene: TRBV3-1/TRBV3-2
j_gene: TRBJ2-1
len: 10

CDR3aa: ASSGPGTGGITDTQY
v_gene: TRBV9
j_gene: TRBJ2-3
len: 15

CDR3aa: ASSLLAGAYNEQF
v_gene: TRBV7-3
j_gene: TRBJ2-1
len: 13

CDR3aa: ASSQTSGINIQY
v_gene: TRBV14
j_gene: TRBJ2-4
len: 12

CDR3aa: ATSDPGLAEYGELF
v_gene: TRBV24-1
j_gene: TRBJ2-2
len: 14

CDR3aa: ASSPGLNEQF
v_gene: TRBV27
j_gene: TRBJ2-1
len: 10

CDR3aa: ASRFMTGPGNTIY
v_gene: TRBV28
j_gene: TRBJ1-3
len: 13

CDR3aa: ASSLLVGQGAIGYT
v_gene: TRBV7-9
j_gene: TRBJ1-2
len: 14

CDR3aa: SASLAGGPEQF
v_gene: TRBV20-1
j_gene: TRBJ2-1
len: 11

CDR3aa: ASSLELNEQF
v_gene: TRBV5-4
j_gene: TRBJ2-1
len: 10

CDR3aa: ASSYTFGTSGRDHNEQF
v_gene: TRBV6-2/TRBV6-3
j_gene: TRBJ2-1
len: 17